This is a list of T cell receptor beta chains from one sample in a study of Ad26.COV2.S vaccination and SARS-CoV-2 variants. Using immunoSEQ multiplex PCR, the repertoire was profiled, and TCRdb retains in-frame clones only, with some absent. Of roughly 380,000 clones listed, approximately 88% were seen once; the top ten hold roughly 4%. The source was peripheral blood, collected in a trial of Ad26.COV2.S vaccine versus placebo. Receptors originate from a person between 18 and 60 years old who received the Ad26.COV2.S COVID-19 vaccine or a placebo. Both conserved end residues are part of each CDR3. D genes are given only for firm matches. Size tells how often a clone was seen (once, few, many) or the class of an expanded clone, and some rows leave it out.

d_gene	abundance	v_gene	j_gene	CDR3aa	CDR3nt
TRBD1	once	TRBV2	TRBJ1-4	CASSGTGGTNEKLFF	TGTGCCAGCAGTGGGACAGGGGGAACTAATGAAAAACTGTTTTTT
TRBD1	NA	TRBV7-3	TRBJ2-1	CASSREGGMESYNEQFF	TGTGCCAGCAGTCGAGAAGGGGGCATGGAGTCCTACAATGAGCAGTTCTTC
TRBD2	NA	TRBV6-2/TRBV6-3	TRBJ2-7	CASSRGGLGYEQYF	TGTGCCAGCAGTCGCGGGGGATTAGGCTACGAGCAGTACTTC
NA	NA	TRBV28	TRBJ2-5	CASSTTRWGGLETQYF	TGTGCCAGCAGCACCACGAGGTGGGGGGGCTTAGAGACCCAGTACTTC
NA	NA	TRBV7-3	TRBJ1-1	CASSFYPQGEAFF	TGTGCCAGCAGCTTTTATCCGCAGGGTGAAGCTTTCTTT
NA	once	TRBV11-1	TRBJ2-3	CASSLDFRTDTQYF	TGTGCCAGCAGCTTAGATTTTCGGACAGATACGCAGTATTTT
NA	NA	TRBV7-2	TRBJ2-7	CASRGTFSYEQYF	TGTGCCAGCCGGGGCACTTTTTCCTACGAGCAGTACTTC
TRBD1	NA	TRBV6-4	TRBJ2-2	CASSEDRGAGELFF	TGTGCCAGCAGTGAGGACAGGGGAGCCGGGGAGCTGTTTTTT
NA	NA	TRBV4-3	TRBJ1-1	CASSLTAGGRTEAFF	TGCGCCAGCAGCCTCACGGCGGGGGGGCGCACTGAAGCTTTCTTT
NA	NA	TRBV5-6	TRBJ1-1	CASSSWGLWNTEAFF	TGTGCCAGCAGCTCCTGGGGGTTGTGGAACACTGAAGCTTTCTTT
NA	NA	TRBV4-1	TRBJ2-7	CASSHGLGYEQYF	TGCGCCAGCAGCCACGGACTGGGCTACGAGCAGTACTTC
NA	NA	TRBV4-1	TRBJ1-5	CASSQQGTSPSSQHF	TGCGCCAGCAGCCAGCAAGGGACATCGCCTTCCTCCCAGCATTTT
NA	few	TRBV7-9	TRBJ1-1	CASSPVRGNTEAFF	TGTGCCAGCAGCCCCGTAAGGGGGAACACTGAAGCTTTCTTT
TRBD1	NA	TRBV5-4	TRBJ2-6	CASSSVDRVSGANVLTF	TGTGCCAGCAGCTCCGTGGACAGGGTATCTGGGGCCAACGTCCTGACTTTC
NA	few	TRBV15	TRBJ1-2	CATSRDRSGYGYTF	TGTGCCACCAGCAGAGATCGGTCGGGCTATGGCTACACCTTC
NA	NA	TRBV6-5	TRBJ2-5	CASSYSRVRETQYF	TGTGCCAGCAGTTACTCGAGGGTCCGAGAGACCCAGTACTTC
NA	NA	TRBV2	TRBJ2-6	CASRGGTGANVLTF	TGTGCCAGCAGGGGGGGAACTGGGGCCAACGTCCTGACTTTC
NA	once	TRBV4-1	TRBJ2-5	CASSHEVASFAQETQYF	TGCGCCAGCAGCCACGAGGTAGCTAGCTTTGCCCAAGAGACCCAGTACTTC
NA	NA	TRBV7-8	TRBJ1-3	CASSLGGGKGNTIYF	TGTGCCAGCAGCTTAGGGGGTGGAAAGGGAAACACCATATATTTT
NA	NA	TRBV4-1	TRBJ1-3	CASRGLDMIQWGNTIYF	TGCGCCAGCCGGGGCCTAGATATGATTCAGTGGGGAAACACCATATATTTT
NA	NA	TRBV4-2	TRBJ2-5	CASSQDVLGAVQETQYF	TGTGCCAGCAGCCAAGATGTTCTGGGGGCAGTCCAAGAGACCCAGTACTTC
NA	once	TRBV6-5	TRBJ1-2	CASSLNTAASGYTF	TGTGCCAGCAGCCTAAATACGGCGGCAAGTGGCTACACCTTC
NA	NA	TRBV19	TRBJ1-3	CASLEAGNTIYF	TGTGCCAGCCTGGAGGCTGGAAACACCATATATTTT
TRBD1	NA	TRBV18	TRBJ1-5	CASSPTPTGGYQPQHF	TGTGCCAGCTCACCAACTCCCACAGGGGGATATCAGCCCCAGCATTTT
NA	NA	TRBV4-3	TRBJ2-3	CASSPGTAGTDTQYF	TGCGCCAGCAGTCCAGGGACTGCTGGCACAGATACGCAGTATTTT
TRBD2	NA	TRBV4-2	TRBJ2-3	CASSQDLRLAGGPDTQYF	TGTGCCAGCAGCCAAGATCTTCGACTAGCGGGGGGGCCTGATACGCAGTATTTT
NA	once	TRBV10-3	TRBJ2-5	CAISLGDQETQYF	TGTGCCATCAGTTTAGGGGATCAAGAGACCCAGTACTTC
NA	once	TRBV19	TRBJ1-2	CASSNRASNYGYTF	TGTGCCAGTAGTAACCGGGCCTCTAACTATGGCTACACCTTC
TRBD1	few	TRBV28	TRBJ2-7	CASSLFLGQTYEQYF	TGTGCCAGCAGTTTATTTCTGGGACAGACCTACGAGCAGTACTTC
NA	NA	TRBV5-1	TRBJ2-7	CASSLRGGVYEQYF	TGCGCCAGCAGCCTGCGAGGTGGGGTTTACGAGCAGTACTTC
TRBD2	NA	TRBV28	TRBJ2-1	CASSLMIAGSYNEQFF	TGTGCCAGCAGTTTAATGATAGCGGGCTCCTACAATGAGCAGTTCTTC
TRBD2	NA	TRBV11-3	TRBJ2-1	CASSLRGGQANEQFF	TGTGCCAGCAGCTTGCGGGGGGGCCAGGCGAATGAGCAGTTCTTC
TRBD2	NA	TRBV19	TRBJ2-3	CASSRTRLAGSADTQYF	TGTGCCAGTAGTAGAACCCGACTAGCGGGATCCGCAGATACGCAGTATTTT
NA	NA	TRBV5-5	TRBJ2-6	CASSLEGGPSGANVLTF	TGTGCCAGCAGCTTGGAGGGAGGCCCCTCTGGGGCCAACGTCCTGACTTTC
TRBD2	NA	TRBV3-1/TRBV3-2	TRBJ2-1	CASSQGSRRGVEQFF	TGTGCCAGCAGCCAAGGGTCGAGGCGGGGGGTCGAGCAGTTCTTC
TRBD1	NA	TRBV27	TRBJ2-7	CASSASGTGFYEQYF	TGTGCCAGCAGTGCATCCGGGACAGGGTTCTACGAGCAGTACTTC
NA	NA	TRBV27	TRBJ1-5	CASRPYSNQPQHF	TGTGCCAGCAGACCATATAGCAATCAGCCCCAGCATTTT
TRBD2	few	TRBV19	TRBJ2-2	CASSHGGSTGELFF	TGTGCCAGTAGTCATGGCGGGAGCACCGGGGAGCTGTTTTTT
TRBD1	NA	TRBV4-3	TRBJ1-4	CASSQLVGQANEKLFF	TGCGCCAGCAGCCAACTAGTTGGACAGGCTAATGAAAAACTGTTTTTT
TRBD1	NA	TRBV5-8	TRBJ2-5	CASSPGQGEETQYF	TGTGCCAGCAGCCCCGGACAGGGGGAAGAGACCCAGTACTTC
TRBD1	once	TRBV5-6	TRBJ2-7	CASSSRQGAYEQYF	TGTGCCAGCAGTTCCCGACAGGGGGCCTACGAGCAGTACTTC